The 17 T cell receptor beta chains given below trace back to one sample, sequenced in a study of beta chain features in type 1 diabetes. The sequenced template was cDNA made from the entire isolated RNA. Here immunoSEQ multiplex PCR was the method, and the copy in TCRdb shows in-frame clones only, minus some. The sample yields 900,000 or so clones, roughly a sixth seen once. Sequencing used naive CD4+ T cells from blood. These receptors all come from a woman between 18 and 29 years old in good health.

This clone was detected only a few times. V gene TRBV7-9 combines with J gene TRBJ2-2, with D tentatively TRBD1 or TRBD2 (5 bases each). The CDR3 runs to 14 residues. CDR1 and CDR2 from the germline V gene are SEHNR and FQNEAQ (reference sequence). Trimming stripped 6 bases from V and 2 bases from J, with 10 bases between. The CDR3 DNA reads TGTGCCAGCAGTGGGGACCTAAACACCGGGGAGCTGTTTTTT. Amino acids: CASSGDLNTGELFF.

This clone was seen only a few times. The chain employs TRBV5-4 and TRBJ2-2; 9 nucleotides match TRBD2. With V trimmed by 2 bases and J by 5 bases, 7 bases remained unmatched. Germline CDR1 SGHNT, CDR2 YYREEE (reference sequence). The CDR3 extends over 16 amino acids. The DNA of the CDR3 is TGTGCCAGCAGCTTTAGCCTAGCGGGACGGACCGGGGAGCTGTTTTTT. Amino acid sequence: CASSFSLAGRTGELFF.

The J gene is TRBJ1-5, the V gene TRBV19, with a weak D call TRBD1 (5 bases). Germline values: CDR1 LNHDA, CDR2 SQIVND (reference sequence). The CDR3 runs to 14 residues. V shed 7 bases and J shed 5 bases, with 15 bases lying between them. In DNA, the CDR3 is TGTGCCAGTACCAGGGAGCTACGGGATCAGCCCCAGCATTTT. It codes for CASTRELRDQPQHF.

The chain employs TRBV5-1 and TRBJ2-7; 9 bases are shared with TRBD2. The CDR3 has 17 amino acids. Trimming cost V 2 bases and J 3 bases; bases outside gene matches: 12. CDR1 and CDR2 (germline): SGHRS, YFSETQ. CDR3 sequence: CASSFLLAGRPDYEQYF. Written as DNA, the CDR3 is TGCGCCAGCAGCTTTCTGCTAGCGGGACGACCCGACTACGAGCAGTACTTC.

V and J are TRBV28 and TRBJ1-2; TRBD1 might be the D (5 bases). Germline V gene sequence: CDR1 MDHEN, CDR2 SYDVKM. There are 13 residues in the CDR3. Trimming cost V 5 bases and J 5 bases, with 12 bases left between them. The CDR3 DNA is TGTGCCAGCAGTGGGGGAGGGGATTATGGCTACACCTTC. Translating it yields CASSGGGDYGYTF.

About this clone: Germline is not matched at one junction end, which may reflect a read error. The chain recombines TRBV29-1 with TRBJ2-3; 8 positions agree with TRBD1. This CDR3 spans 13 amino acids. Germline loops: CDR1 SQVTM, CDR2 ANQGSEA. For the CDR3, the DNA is TGCAGCGATGAACAGGGGGGCACAGATACGCAGTATTTT. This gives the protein CSDEQGGTDTQYF.

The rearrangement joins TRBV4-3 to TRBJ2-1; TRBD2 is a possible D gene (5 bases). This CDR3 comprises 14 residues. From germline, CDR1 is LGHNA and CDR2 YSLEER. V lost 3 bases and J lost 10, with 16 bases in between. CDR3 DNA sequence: TGCGCCAGCAGCCAGAGCGCCCTTAGAGGGGAGCAGTTCTTC. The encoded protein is CASSQSALRGEQFF.

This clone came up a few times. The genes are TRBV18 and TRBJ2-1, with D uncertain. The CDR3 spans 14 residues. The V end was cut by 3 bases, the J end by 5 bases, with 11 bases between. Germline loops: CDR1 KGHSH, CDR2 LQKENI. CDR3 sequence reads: CASSPYDADNEQFF. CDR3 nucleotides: TGTGCCAGCTCACCTTATGACGCAGACAATGAGCAGTTCTTC.

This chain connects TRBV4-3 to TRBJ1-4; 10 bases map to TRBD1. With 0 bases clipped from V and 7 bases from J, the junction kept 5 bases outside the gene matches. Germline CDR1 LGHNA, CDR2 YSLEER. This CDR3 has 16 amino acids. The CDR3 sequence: CASSQEPTGGREKLFF. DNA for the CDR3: TGCGCCAGCAGCCAAGAGCCGACAGGGGGCCGTGAAAAACTGTTTTTT.

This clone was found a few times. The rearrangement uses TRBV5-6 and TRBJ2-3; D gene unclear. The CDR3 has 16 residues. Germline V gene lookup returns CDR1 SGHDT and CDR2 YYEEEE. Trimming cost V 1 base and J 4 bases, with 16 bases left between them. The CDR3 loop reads CASSLSRLLRADTQYF. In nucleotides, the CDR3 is TGTGCCAGCAGCTTGTCCCGTCTTCTACGTGCAGATACGCAGTATTTT. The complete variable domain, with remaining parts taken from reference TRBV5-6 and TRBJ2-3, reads DAGVTQSPTHLIKTRGQQVTLRCSPKSGHDTVSWYQQALGQGPQFIFQYYEEEERQRGNFPDRFSGHQFPNYSSELNVNALLLGDSALYLCASSLSRLLRADTQYFGPGTRLTVL.

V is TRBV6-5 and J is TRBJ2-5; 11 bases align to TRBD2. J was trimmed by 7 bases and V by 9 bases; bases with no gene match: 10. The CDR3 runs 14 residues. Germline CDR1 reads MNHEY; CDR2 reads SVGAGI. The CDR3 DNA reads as TGTGCCAGTAGAGGGACTAGCGGTCCGGGGACCCAGTACTTC. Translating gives CASRGTSGPGTQYF.

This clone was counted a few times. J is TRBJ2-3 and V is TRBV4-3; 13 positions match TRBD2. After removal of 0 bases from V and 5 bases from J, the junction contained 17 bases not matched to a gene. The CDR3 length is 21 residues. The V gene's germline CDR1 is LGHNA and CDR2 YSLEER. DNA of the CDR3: TGCGCCAGCAGCCAAGATAACGTGATATTTGGGACTAGCGGGATAGGAGATACGCAGTATTTT. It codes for CASSQDNVIFGTSGIGDTQYF.

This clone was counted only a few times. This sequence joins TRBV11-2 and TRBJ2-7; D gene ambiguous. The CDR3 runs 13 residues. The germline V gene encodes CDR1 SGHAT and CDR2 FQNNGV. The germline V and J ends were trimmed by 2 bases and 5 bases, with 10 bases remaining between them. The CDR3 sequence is CASSLPPRDEQYF. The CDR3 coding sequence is TGTGCCAGCAGCTTACCCCCCCGAGACGAGCAGTACTTC.

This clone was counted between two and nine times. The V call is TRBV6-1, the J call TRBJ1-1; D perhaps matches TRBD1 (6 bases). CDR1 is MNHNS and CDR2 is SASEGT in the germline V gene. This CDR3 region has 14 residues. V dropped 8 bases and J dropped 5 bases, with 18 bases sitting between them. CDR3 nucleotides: TGTGCCAGCGGGGACATCTCTCGGAGGACTGAAGCTTTCTTT. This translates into CASGDISRRTEAFF.

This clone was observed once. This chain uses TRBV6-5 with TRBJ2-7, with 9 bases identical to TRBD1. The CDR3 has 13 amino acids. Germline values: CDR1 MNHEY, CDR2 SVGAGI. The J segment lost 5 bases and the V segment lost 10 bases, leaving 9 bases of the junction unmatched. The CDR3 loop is CAIRDRESHEQYF. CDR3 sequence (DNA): TGTGCCATCAGGGACAGGGAGAGTCACGAGCAGTACTTC.

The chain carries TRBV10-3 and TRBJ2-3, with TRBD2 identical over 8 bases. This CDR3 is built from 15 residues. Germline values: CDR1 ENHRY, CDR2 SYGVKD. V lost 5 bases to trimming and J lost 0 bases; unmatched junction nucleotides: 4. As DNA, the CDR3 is TGTGCCATCAGTCAGACTAGCGTAAGCACAGATACGCAGTATTTT. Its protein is CAISQTSVSTDTQYF.

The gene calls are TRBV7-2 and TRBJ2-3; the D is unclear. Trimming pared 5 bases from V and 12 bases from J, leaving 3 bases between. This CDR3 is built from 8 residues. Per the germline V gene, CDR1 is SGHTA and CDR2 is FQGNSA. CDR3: CASSAQYF. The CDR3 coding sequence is TGTGCCAGCAGCGCCCAGTATTTT. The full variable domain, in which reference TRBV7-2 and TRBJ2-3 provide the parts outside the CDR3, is GAGVSQSPSNKVTEKGKDVELRCDPISGHTALYWYRQSLGQGLEFLIYFQGNSAPDKSGLPSDRFSAERTGGSVSTLTIQRTQQEDSAVYLCASSAQYFGPGTRLTVL.